A selection of T cell receptor beta chains follows, all from one sample in a study of T cells in Graves' hyperthyroidism and ophthalmopathy. From the multiplex PCR reads, TCRdb called clonotypes with MiXCR, one entry per CDR3 protein. The repertoire holds roughly 300,000 distinct CDR3 sequences, with roughly 23% as singletons. The sequencing sample was made of blood. The origin of the receptors is a woman aged 45-60 years with Graves' hyperthyroidism. Both conserved end residues are part of each CDR3. D genes are given only for firm matches. The size entry is marked missing in some rows and otherwise reads once, few, many or a size class.

TRBJ2-3 TRBD2 TRBV7-3 many TGTGCCAGCAGCTTAATGGCGGCGGGGGGGGATACGCAGTATTTT CASSLMAAGGDTQYF
TRBJ2-3 - TRBV7-3 many TGTGCCAGCAGCTTATCGGCCGGGACTCTGACTGATACGCAGTATTTT CASSLSAGTLTDTQYF
TRBJ2-5 - TRBV9 - TGTGCCAGCAGCGTCCAGGGGTGGGGAGAGACCCAGTACTTC CASSVQGWGETQYF
TRBJ1-2 - TRBV28 many TGTGCCAGCATCCACGGGGGGGCTAACTATGGCTACACCTTC CASIHGGANYGYTF
TRBJ1-6 - TRBV28 many TGTGCCAGCAGTTCGACGAGGACAGCCTATAATTCACCCCTCCACTTT CASSSTRTAYNSPLHF
TRBJ1-6 - TRBV20-1 few TGCAGTGCTAGAGATCTCCCCCGGGGTAGTAATTCACCCCTCCACTTT CSARDLPRGSNSPLHF
TRBJ2-1 TRBD2 TRBV6-1 - TGTGCCAGCACGGCTAGCGGGAGCTACAATGAGCAGTTCTTC CASTASGSYNEQFF
TRBJ1-6 TRBD1 TRBV27 many TGTGCCAGCAGTCCCAAGACAGGGAGGTCTAATTCACCCCTCCACTTT CASSPKTGRSNSPLHF
TRBJ2-1 TRBD2 TRBV11-3 many TGTGCCAGCAGCCAAAATCTAGCGGCCTCCTACAATGAGCAGTTCTTC CASSQNLAASYNEQFF
TRBJ2-6 - TRBV29-1 - TGCAGCGTTGAACGCAGGGGAAAAGGTGGGGCCAACGTCCTGACTTTC CSVERRGKGGANVLTF
TRBJ1-1 - TRBV29-1 many TGCAGCGCCCACGGTCCCACTGAAGCTTTCTTT CSAHGPTEAFF
TRBJ2-1 TRBD1 TRBV5-6 - TGTGCCAGCAGCTTGAACAGGGGGGTGGGCAATGAGCAGTTCTTC CASSLNRGVGNEQFF
TRBJ2-7 - TRBV7-6 once TGTGCCAGCAGCTTGAGACAGGAGCCTACGAGGCAGTACTTC CASSLRQEPTRQYF
TRBJ2-3 - TRBV6-2/TRBV6-3 few TGTGCCAGCAGGAACCGACAGGGACTGACAGATACGCAGTATTTT CASRNRQGLTDTQYF
TRBJ2-3 - TRBV24-1 - TGTGCCACCAGTGGGGGGGAGGGCACAGATACGCAGTATTTT CATSGGEGTDTQYF
TRBJ1-2 TRBD1 TRBV5-1 - TGCGCCAGCAGCTTGAGGCGGACAGGGGTGACTCGGGGCTACACCTTC CASSLRRTGVTRGYTF
TRBJ2-7 - TRBV10-2 - TGCGCCAGCAGTGAGCACTCCCAGGAGCAGTACTTC CASSEHSQEQYF
TRBJ1-2 - TRBV7-2 - TGTGCCAGCAGCTTAGGAGCAGGGGCGCGTTATGGCTACACCTTC CASSLGAGARYGYTF
TRBJ2-7 - TRBV28 - TGTGCCAGCAGGTTGAAGACCAAAACAGGTCCCTACGAGCAGTACTTC CASRLKTKTGPYEQYF
TRBJ2-7 - TRBV10-1 few TGCGCCAGCAGTGAGTCCCGGGGAAAGGCCTACGAGCAGTACTTC CASSESRGKAYEQYF
TRBJ2-2 TRBD1 TRBV12-3/TRBV12-4 - TGTGCCAGCAGTTTACCCCGGACAGGGGAAAACACCGGGGAGCTGTTTTTT CASSLPRTGENTGELFF
TRBJ1-1 TRBD1 TRBV7-9 many TGTGCCAGCAGCTTCAGACAGGGGGCGAACACTGAAGCTTTCTTT CASSFRQGANTEAFF
TRBJ2-7 TRBD2 TRBV6-1 - TGTGCCAGCCGCAGGGAGGGAGGAAACTACGAGCAGTACTTC CASRREGGNYEQYF
TRBJ1-3 - TRBV29-1 - TGCAGCGTCTCCAGGGGTGGGTCTGGAAACACCATATATTTT CSVSRGGSGNTIYF
TRBJ2-7 - TRBV6-2/TRBV6-3 - TGTGCCAGCAGTGGAGAGGGGGGATACGAGCAGTACTTC CASSGEGGYEQYF
TRBJ1-1 TRBD1 TRBV5-1 many TGCGCCAGCAGCTTGCGAACAGGGGGCCCTGAAGCTTTCTTT CASSLRTGGPEAFF
TRBJ1-2 - TRBV15 - TGTGCCACCAGCTTGGGAGGGCGGGGAGACTATGGCTACACCTTC CATSLGGRGDYGYTF
TRBJ2-5 - TRBV6-1 - TGTGCCAGCAGTAGTAGGAGGGCAGAGACCCAGTACTTC CASSSRRAETQYF
TRBJ2-7 TRBD2 TRBV28 - TGTGCCTGCAGTTTAGAGGCTAGCGGGAGCTACGAGCAGTACTTC CACSLEASGSYEQYF
TRBJ2-7 - TRBV28 many TGTGCCAGCAGCCTTAACCCCTCCGAGCAGTACTTC CASSLNPSEQYF
TRBJ1-2 - TRBV10-3 - TGTGCCATCAGTGACACCCCTAACTATGGCTACACCTTC CAISDTPNYGYTF
TRBJ2-2 - TRBV12-3/TRBV12-4 many TGTGCCAGCCGGTTCAGGGGCACCGGGGAGCTGTTTTTT CASRFRGTGELFF
TRBJ2-1 - TRBV15 many TGTGCCACCAGCAGAGGGGTCTACAATGAGCAGTTCTTC CATSRGVYNEQFF
TRBJ1-1 - TRBV27 many TGTGCCAGCAGTGCCCCACAAAGTTTGACTGAAGCTTTCTTT CASSAPQSLTEAFF
TRBJ2-7 - TRBV7-2 few TGTGCCAGCAGCGGCAGGAGGGGGGCTGGTGAGCAGTACTTC CASSGRRGAGEQYF
TRBJ1-1 - TRBV30 many TGTGCCTGGAGTCGGGATGCGAACACTGAAGCTTTCTTT CAWSRDANTEAFF
TRBJ1-4 - TRBV18 few TGTGCCAGCTCACCCAGGGGTTTGTTTTTT CASSPRGLFF
TRBJ1-1 - TRBV5-1 - TGCGCCAGCAGCTTGGAGGACACTCACACTGAAGCTTTCTTT CASSLEDTHTEAFF
TRBJ1-1 TRBD1 TRBV28 many TGTGCCAGCAGTCCAAACTTGGGACAGAAAATAACTGAAGCTTTCTTT CASSPNLGQKITEAFF
TRBJ1-5 - TRBV2 many TGTGCCAGCAGTGGGTTGGATCTTGGGGGCAATCAGCCCCAGCATTTT CASSGLDLGGNQPQHF
TRBJ2-5 TRBD2 TRBV5-8 many TGTGCCAGCAGCTCTACAGGACTAGCGGCTTTAAGGGAGACCCAGTACTTC CASSSTGLAALRETQYF
TRBJ2-7 - TRBV5-1 - TGCGCCAGCAGCTTACATGGAGGGGGGGCCTACGAGCAGTACTTC CASSLHGGGAYEQYF
TRBJ1-2 TRBD1 TRBV14 - TGTGCCAGCAGACGCAAGGGGACAGGGGTCGGCTATGGCTACACCTTC CASRRKGTGVGYGYTF
TRBJ1-6 TRBD1 TRBV5-6 many TGTGCCAGCAGCTCGGGACAGCTCTATAATTCACCCCTCCACTTT CASSSGQLYNSPLHF
TRBJ1-6 - TRBV20-1 few TGCAGTGCTAGAGTTGGGGGAAGCTCCTATAATTCACCCCTCCACTTT CSARVGGSSYNSPLHF
TRBJ2-1 - TRBV18 many TGTGCCAGCTCACCAACGATCTACAATGAGCAGTTCTTC CASSPTIYNEQFF
TRBJ2-1 - TRBV29-1 - TGCAGCGTTGTCCTAGGGTACAATGAGCAGTTCTTC CSVVLGYNEQFF
TRBJ2-2 - TRBV3-1 many TGTGCCAGCAGCCAAGCGGGGTGGGCCACCGGGGAGCTGTTTTTT CASSQAGWATGELFF
TRBJ2-1 - TRBV11-3 many TGTGCCAGCAGCTTAGGAAAAGGGCAGGGAATTGGGGAGCAGTTCTTC CASSLGKGQGIGEQFF
TRBJ2-1 - TRBV28 many TGTGCCAGCGGATCCTACAATGAGCAGTTCTTC CASGSYNEQFF
TRBJ2-5 TRBD2 TRBV7-6 - TGTGCCAGCAGCTTCCTAGCGGGACCGCAAGAGACCCAGTACTTC CASSFLAGPQETQYF
TRBJ2-2 TRBD2 TRBV7-6 few TGTGCCAGCAGCCCCCCGGGACTAGCGGGAGTAGGGACCGGGGAGCTGTTTTTT CASSPPGLAGVGTGELFF
TRBJ2-7 - TRBV6-1 few TGTGCCAGCCAACAGGGTAGCTCCTACGAGCAGTACTTC CASQQGSSYEQYF
TRBJ2-1 TRBD1 TRBV24-1 many TGTGCCACCAGTGAGTTGACAGGGATCGAGCAGTTCTTC CATSELTGIEQFF
TRBJ2-5 - TRBV18 many TGTGCCAGCTCACCAGGAACAGGGTGGGAGACCCAGTACTTC CASSPGTGWETQYF
TRBJ2-7 TRBD1 TRBV2 - TGTGCCAGCAACCGGGACAGGAGTGGCTACGAGCAGTACTTC CASNRDRSGYEQYF
TRBJ1-4 - TRBV5-1 - TGCGCCAGCAGCCAGGACGGCAAAAATGAAAAACTGTTTTTT CASSQDGKNEKLFF